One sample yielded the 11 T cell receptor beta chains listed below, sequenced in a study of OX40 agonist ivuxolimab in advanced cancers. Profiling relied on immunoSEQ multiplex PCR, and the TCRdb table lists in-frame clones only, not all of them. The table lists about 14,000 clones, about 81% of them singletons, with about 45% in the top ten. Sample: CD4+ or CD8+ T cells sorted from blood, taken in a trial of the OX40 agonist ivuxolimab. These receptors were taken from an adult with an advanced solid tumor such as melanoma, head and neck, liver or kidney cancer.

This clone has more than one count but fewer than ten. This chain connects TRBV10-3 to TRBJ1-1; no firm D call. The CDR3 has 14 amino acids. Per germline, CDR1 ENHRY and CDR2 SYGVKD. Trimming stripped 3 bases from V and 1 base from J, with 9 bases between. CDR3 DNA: TGTGCCATCAGTGAAATTGGTGGGAACACTGAAGCTTTCTTT. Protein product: CAISEIGGNTEAFF.

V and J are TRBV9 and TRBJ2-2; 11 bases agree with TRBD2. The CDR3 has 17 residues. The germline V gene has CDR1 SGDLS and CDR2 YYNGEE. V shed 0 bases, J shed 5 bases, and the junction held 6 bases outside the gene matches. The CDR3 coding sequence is TGTGCCAGCAGCGTAGGGGGACTAGCGGACCTGACCGGGGAGCTGTTTTTT. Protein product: CASSVGGLADLTGELFF. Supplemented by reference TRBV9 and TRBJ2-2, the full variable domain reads DSGVTQTPKHLITATGQRVTLRCSPRSGDLSVYWYQQSLDQGLQFLIQYYNGEERAKGNILERFSAQQFPDLHSELNLSSLELGDSALYFCASSVGGLADLTGELFFGEGSRLTVL.

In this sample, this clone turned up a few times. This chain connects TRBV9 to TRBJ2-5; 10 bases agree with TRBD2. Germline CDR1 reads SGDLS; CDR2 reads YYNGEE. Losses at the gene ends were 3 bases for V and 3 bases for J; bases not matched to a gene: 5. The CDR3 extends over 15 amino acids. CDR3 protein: CASSEGLATKETQYF. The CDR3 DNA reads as TGTGCCAGCAGCGAGGGACTAGCGACTAAAGAGACCCAGTACTTC.

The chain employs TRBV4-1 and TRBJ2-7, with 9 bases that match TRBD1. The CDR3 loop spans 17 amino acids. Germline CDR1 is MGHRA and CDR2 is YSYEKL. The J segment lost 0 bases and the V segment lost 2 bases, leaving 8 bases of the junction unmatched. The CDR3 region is CASSQPPGQGNSYEQYF. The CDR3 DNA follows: TGCGCCAGCAGCCAACCCCCGGGACAGGGAAACTCCTACGAGCAGTACTTC.

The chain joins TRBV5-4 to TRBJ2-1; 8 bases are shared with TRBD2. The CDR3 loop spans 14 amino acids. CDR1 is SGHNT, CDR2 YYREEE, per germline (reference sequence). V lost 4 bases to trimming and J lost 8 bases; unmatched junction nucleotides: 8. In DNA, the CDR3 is TGTGCCAGCAGCGGAGCCAGCGGGAGAGATGAGCAGTTCTTC. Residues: CASSGASGRDEQFF. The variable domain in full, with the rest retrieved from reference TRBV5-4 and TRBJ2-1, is ETGVTQSPTHLIKTRGQQVTLRCSSQSGHNTVSWYQQALGQGPQFIFQYYREEENGRGNFPPRFSGLQFPNYSSELNVNALELDDSALYLCASSGASGRDEQFFGPGTRLTVL.

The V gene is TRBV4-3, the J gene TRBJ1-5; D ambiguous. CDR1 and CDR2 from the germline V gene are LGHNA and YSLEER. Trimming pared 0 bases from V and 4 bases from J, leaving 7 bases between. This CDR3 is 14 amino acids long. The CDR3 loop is CASSQDLGNQPQHF. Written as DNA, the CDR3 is TGCGCCAGCAGCCAAGACTTGGGGAATCAGCCCCAGCATTTT.

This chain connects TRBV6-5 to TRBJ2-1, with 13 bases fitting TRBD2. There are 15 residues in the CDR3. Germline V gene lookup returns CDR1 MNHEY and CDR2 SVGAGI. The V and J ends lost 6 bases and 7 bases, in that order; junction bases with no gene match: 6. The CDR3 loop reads CASSPGTSGTNEQFF. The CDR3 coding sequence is TGTGCCAGCAGCCCCGGGACTAGCGGGACTAATGAGCAGTTCTTC.

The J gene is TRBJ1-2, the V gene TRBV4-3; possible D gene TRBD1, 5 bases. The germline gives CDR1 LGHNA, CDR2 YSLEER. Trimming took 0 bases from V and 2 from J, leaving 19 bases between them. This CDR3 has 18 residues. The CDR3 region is CASSQELGQGKGNYGYTF. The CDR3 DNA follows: TGCGCCAGCAGCCAAGAGCTAGGGCAGGGAAAAGGGAACTATGGCTACACCTTC.

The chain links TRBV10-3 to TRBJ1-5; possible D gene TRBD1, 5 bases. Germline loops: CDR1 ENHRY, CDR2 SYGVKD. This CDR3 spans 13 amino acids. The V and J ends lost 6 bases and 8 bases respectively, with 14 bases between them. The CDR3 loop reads CAIRQSSREPQHF. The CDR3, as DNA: TGTGCCATCAGGCAGAGTAGCAGGGAGCCCCAGCATTTT.

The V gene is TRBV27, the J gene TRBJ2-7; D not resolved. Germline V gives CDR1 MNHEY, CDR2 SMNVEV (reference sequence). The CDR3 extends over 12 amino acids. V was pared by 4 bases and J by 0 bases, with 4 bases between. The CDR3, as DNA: TGTGCCAGCAGTTCCCTCTCCTACGAGCAGTACTTC. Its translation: CASSSLSYEQYF.

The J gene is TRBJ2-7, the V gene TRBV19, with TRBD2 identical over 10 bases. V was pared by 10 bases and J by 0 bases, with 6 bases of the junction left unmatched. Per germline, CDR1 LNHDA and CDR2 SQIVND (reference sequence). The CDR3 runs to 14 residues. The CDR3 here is CATALAGTSYEQYF. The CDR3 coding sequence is TGTGCCACCGCACTAGCGGGGACCTCCTACGAGCAGTACTTC.